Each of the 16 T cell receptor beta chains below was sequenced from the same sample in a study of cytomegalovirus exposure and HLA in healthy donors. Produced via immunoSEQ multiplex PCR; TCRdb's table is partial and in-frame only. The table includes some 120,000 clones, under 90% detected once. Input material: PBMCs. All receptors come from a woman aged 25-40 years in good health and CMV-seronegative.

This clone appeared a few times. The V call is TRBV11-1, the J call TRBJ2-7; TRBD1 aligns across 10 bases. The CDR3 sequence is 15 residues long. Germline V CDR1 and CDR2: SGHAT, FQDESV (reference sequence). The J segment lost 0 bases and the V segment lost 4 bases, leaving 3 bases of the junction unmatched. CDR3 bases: TGTGCCAGCAGCTCCCGGGACAGGGGCTCCTACGAGCAGTACTTC. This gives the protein CASSSRDRGSYEQYF. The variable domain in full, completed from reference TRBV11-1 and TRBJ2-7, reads EAEVAQSPRYKITEKSQAVAFWCDPISGHATLYWYRQILGQGPELLVQFQDESVVDDSQLPKDRFSAERLKGVDSTLKIQPAELGDSAMYLCASSSRDRGSYEQYFGPGTRLTVT.

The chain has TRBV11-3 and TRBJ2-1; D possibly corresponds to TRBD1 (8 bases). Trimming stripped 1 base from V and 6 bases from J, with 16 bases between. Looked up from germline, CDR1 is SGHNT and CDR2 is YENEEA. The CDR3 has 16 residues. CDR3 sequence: CASSLGGGTGGNEQFF. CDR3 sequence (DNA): TGTGCCAGCAGCTTAGGGGGGGGCACAGGGGGCAATGAGCAGTTCTTC. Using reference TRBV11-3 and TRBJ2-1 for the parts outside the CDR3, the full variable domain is EAGVVQSPRYKIIEKKQPVAFWCNPISGHNTLYWYLQNLGQGPELLIRYENEEAVDDSQLPKDRFSAERLKGVDSTLKIQPAELGDSAVYLCASSLGGGTGGNEQFFGPGTRLTVL.

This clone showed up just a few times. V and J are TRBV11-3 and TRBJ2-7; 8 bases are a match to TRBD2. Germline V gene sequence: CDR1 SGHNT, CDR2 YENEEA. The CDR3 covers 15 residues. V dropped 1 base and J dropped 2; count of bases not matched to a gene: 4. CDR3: CASSLAAGAPYEQYF. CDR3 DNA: TGTGCCAGCAGCTTAGCAGCGGGGGCCCCCTACGAGCAGTACTTC.

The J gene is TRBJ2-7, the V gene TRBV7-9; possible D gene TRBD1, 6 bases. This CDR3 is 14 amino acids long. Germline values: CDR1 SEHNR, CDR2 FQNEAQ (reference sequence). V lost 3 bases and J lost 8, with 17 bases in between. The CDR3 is CASSFQGQNGQQYF. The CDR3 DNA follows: TGTGCCAGCAGCTTCCAAGGACAGAACGGACAGCAGTACTTC.

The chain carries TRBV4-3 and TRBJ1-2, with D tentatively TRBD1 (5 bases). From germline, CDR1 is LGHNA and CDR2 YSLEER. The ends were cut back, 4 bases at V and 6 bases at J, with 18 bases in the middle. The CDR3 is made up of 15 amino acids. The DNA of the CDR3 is TGCGCCAGCAGCCTGTCAACAGGCAGGTGGGATGGCTACACCTTC. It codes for CASSLSTGRWDGYTF.

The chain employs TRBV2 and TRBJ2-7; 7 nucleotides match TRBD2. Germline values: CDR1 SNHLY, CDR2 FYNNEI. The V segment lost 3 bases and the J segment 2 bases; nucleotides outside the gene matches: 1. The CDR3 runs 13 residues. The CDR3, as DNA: TGTGCCAGCAGTGAGCGGGGGACCTACGAGCAGTACTTC. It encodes CASSERGTYEQYF.

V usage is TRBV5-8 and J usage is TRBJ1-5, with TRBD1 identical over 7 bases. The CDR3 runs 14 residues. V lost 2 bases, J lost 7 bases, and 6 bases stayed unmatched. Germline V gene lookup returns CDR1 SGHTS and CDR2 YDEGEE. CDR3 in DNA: TGTGCCAGCAGCTTTGACAGGGCAGGCCAGCCCCAGCATTTT. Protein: CASSFDRAGQPQHF.

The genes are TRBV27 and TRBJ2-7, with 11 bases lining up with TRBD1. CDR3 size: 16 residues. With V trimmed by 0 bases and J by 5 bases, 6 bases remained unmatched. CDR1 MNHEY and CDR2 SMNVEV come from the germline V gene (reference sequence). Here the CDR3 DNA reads TGTGCCAGCAGTTTATCGAATGGGACAGGGGGGCACGAGCAGTACTTC. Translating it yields CASSLSNGTGGHEQYF.

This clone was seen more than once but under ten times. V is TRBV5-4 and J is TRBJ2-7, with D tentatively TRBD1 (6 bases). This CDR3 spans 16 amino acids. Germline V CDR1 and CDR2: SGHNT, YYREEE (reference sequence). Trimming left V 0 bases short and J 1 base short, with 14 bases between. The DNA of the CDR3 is TGTGCCAGCAGCTTGGCAGGGGACCGCCAGTCCTACGAGCAGTACTTC. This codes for CASSLAGDRQSYEQYF.

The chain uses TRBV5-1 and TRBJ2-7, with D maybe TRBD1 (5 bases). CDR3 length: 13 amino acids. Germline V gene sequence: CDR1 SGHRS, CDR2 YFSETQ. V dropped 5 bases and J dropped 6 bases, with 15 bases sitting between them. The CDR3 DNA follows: TGCGCCAGCAGAGTTGGGCCCCAGGGCGAGCAGTACTTC. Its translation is CASRVGPQGEQYF.

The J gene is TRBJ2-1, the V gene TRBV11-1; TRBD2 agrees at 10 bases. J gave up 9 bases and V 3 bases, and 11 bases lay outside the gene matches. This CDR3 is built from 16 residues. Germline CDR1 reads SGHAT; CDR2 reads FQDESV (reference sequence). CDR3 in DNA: TGTGCCAGCAGCTTGGACCCAGCGGGGGGGTTATCTGAGCAGTTCTTC. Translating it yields CASSLDPAGGLSEQFF.

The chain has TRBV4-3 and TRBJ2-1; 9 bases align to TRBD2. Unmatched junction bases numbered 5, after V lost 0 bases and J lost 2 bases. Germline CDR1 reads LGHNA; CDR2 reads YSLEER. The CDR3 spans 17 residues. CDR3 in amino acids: CASSQDWRGGPYNEQFF. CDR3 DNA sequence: TGCGCCAGCAGCCAAGATTGGCGGGGGGGCCCCTACAATGAGCAGTTCTTC.

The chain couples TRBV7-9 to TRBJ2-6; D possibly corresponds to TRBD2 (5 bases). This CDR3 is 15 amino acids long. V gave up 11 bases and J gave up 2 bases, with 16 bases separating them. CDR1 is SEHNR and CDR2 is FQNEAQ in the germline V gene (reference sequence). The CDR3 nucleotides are TGTGCCGGCCCGAGAGACGGGACTGGGGCCAACGTCCTGACTTTC. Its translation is CAGPRDGTGANVLTF.

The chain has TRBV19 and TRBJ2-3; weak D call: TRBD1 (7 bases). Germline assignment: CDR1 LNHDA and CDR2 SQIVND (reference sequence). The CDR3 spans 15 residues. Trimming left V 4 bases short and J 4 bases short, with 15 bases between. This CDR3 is CASSTGGRGADTQYF. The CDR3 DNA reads TGTGCCAGTAGTACAGGGGGGAGAGGCGCAGATACGCAGTATTTT.

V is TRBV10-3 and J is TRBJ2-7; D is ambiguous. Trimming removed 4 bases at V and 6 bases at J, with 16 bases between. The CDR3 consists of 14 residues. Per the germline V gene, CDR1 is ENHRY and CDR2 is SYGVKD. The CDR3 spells CAISAESQTGEQYF. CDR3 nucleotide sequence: TGTGCCATCAGTGCCGAGTCCCAGACGGGCGAGCAGTACTTC.

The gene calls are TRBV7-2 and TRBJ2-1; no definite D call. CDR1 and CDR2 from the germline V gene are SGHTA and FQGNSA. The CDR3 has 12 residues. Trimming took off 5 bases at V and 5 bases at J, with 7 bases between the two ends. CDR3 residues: CASSLLDNEQFF. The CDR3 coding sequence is TGTGCCAGCAGCCTACTTGACAATGAGCAGTTCTTC.